Listed below are T cell receptor beta chains from one sample, sequenced in a study of T cells after yellow fever vaccination. MiXCR, applied by TCRdb to the 5' RACE reads, yields one record per CDR3 protein. This table has some 400,000 distinct CDR3 sequences, 18% appearing once. Sequenced material: PBMCs, taken before the yellow fever booster vaccination. These receptors all come from a man aged 18 to 35 who received the YFV17D yellow fever vaccine. Each CDR3 is given with its conserved first and last residue. D genes are given only for firm matches. Only part of the rows carry a size: once, few, many, or a class if the clone is expanded.

CDR3 DNA | CDR3 protein | V gene | D gene | J gene | clone size
TGTGCCAGCAGCTTAGGGACTAGCGGACTCCTCCAAGAGACCCAGTACTTC | CASSLGTSGLLQETQYF | TRBV7-9 | TRBD2 | TRBJ2-5 | NA
TGTGCCACCAGTGACCGACACCTAGGAAATGAAGCTTTCTTT | CATSDRHLGNEAFF | TRBV24-1 | NA | TRBJ1-1 | NA
TGTGCCAGCAGCCTCTACAGGGGTTTTAGCACTGAAGCTTTCTTT | CASSLYRGFSTEAFF | TRBV5-6 | TRBD1 | TRBJ1-1 | NA
TGCGCCAGCAGCCAAGATCAACGAGGGGACACTGAAGCTTTCTTT | CASSQDQRGDTEAFF | TRBV4-3 | NA | TRBJ1-1 | few
TGTGCCACCAGCAGGCCCAGGCCGTCCCAGCCCCAGCATTTT | CATSRPRPSQPQHF | TRBV15 | NA | TRBJ1-5 | NA
TGTGCCAGCAGCTTCATGGGTACGGACACCGGGGAGCTGTTTTTT | CASSFMGTDTGELFF | TRBV7-9 | NA | TRBJ2-2 | NA
TGCAGCGTTGAATCGACTCCATACAATGAGCAGTTCTTC | CSVESTPYNEQFF | TRBV29-1 | NA | TRBJ2-1 | many
TGTGCCAGCAGCTTAGTGGGGGCTAGCGCTCCAGATACGCAGTATTTT | CASSLVGASAPDTQYF | TRBV7-9 | NA | TRBJ2-3 | few
TGTGCCAGCAGCGGGGGTAGCGGTTGGGACAGGGACGAAAAACTGTTTTTT | CASSGGSGWDRDEKLFF | TRBV7-2 | TRBD1 | TRBJ1-4 | NA
TGTGCCAGCAGCTCCGGGTCCTCCCGCAGCACAGATACGCATTATTTT | CASSSGSSRSTDTHYF | TRBV7-3 | NA | TRBJ2-3 | NA
TGTGCCAGCAGCCGCCAAACGGACTCCTACGAGCAGTACTTC | CASSRQTDSYEQYF | TRBV7-3 | NA | TRBJ2-7 | few
TGCGCCAGCAGCTTGGCCGGGAGTAGCGCCCCAGATACGCAGTATTTT | CASSLAGSSAPDTQYF | TRBV5-1 | NA | TRBJ2-3 | NA
TGTGCCATCAGTATGGCCGGGGGAAATCAGCCCCAGCATTTT | CAISMAGGNQPQHF | TRBV10-3 | NA | TRBJ1-5 | NA
TGCGCCAGCAGCCCAGGGAATGACTGGCTCGGGGATACGCAGTATTTT | CASSPGNDWLGDTQYF | TRBV5-1 | NA | TRBJ2-3 | few
TGCGCCAGCAGCCCAGCCCCAAAGGGACAGGGGGTAGACTACAATGAGCAGTTCTTC | CASSPAPKGQGVDYNEQFF | TRBV5-1 | TRBD1 | TRBJ2-1 | few
TGCGCCAGCAGCCAAGGTCGGATAGCGGAGACCCAGTACTTC | CASSQGRIAETQYF | TRBV4-1 | NA | TRBJ2-5 | NA
TGTGCCAGCAGCCCCCAGGTTGTAGATAATTCACCCCTCCACTTT | CASSPQVVDNSPLHF | TRBV5-6 | NA | TRBJ1-6 | NA
TGTGCCAGCAAAATACAAGAGACCCAGTACTTC | CASKIQETQYF | TRBV2 | NA | TRBJ2-5 | few
TGTGCCAGCAGTACAGGACCAACCGGGACGAAGAACACTGAAGCTTTCTTT | CASSTGPTGTKNTEAFF | TRBV9 | NA | TRBJ1-1 | few
TGTGCCAGCCACGGACAGGGTCACAATGAGCAGTTCTTC | CASHGQGHNEQFF | TRBV6-2/TRBV6-3 | TRBD1 | TRBJ2-1 | NA
TGTGCCAGCAGCTTTCAGGGGATGGCAGGAGGAGAGCAGTTCTTC | CASSFQGMAGGEQFF | TRBV7-9 | NA | TRBJ2-1 | few
TGTGCCAGCAGCTTATTCCAGACTAGTTCATGGGGGACCCAGTACTTC | CASSLFQTSSWGTQYF | TRBV11-2 | NA | TRBJ2-5 | few
TGCGCCAGCAGCCCCACGCAGGGGGCATCGAATTCACCCCTCCACTTT | CASSPTQGASNSPLHF | TRBV4-1 | TRBD1 | TRBJ1-6 | NA
TGTGCCAGCAGCAGAAGACAGGGGGTCCAAGAGACCCAGTACTTC | CASSRRQGVQETQYF | TRBV27 | TRBD1 | TRBJ2-5 | once
TGCGCCAGCAGCCAAGGTGGGGCCTTCTCTGGAAACACCATATATTTT | CASSQGGAFSGNTIYF | TRBV4-3 | NA | TRBJ1-3 | NA
TGTGCCAGCAGTCTAAGGCTAGGGATCTACGAGCAGTACTTC | CASSLRLGIYEQYF | TRBV27 | NA | TRBJ2-7 | NA
TGTGCCAGCAGCGAGGCCGGGAGCACCATAACTGAAGCTTTCTTT | CASSEAGSTITEAFF | TRBV7-9 | NA | TRBJ1-1 | few
TGTGCCAGCAGCCGATACAGGGCAGATACGCAGTATTTT | CASSRYRADTQYF | TRBV9 | NA | TRBJ2-3 | few
TGCAGTGCTCCCCCGGGACATGGTGAAGCTTTCTTT | CSAPPGHGEAFF | TRBV20-1 | NA | TRBJ1-1 | NA
TGCAGCGTTGAACCACCGGGACCCCGGGGCACTGAAGCTTTCTTT | CSVEPPGPRGTEAFF | TRBV29-1 | NA | TRBJ1-1 | once
TGTGCCAGCAGTTTGGATGGTCCGTACTATGGCTACACCTTC | CASSLDGPYYGYTF | TRBV12-3/TRBV12-4 | NA | TRBJ1-2 | NA
TGTGCCAGCAGCCCCGGGCGCTGGAACACCGGGGAGCTGTTTTTT | CASSPGRWNTGELFF | TRBV6-5 | NA | TRBJ2-2 | NA
TGCGCCAGCAGCCAAGTACAGGACCTCTCTGGAAACACCATATATTTT | CASSQVQDLSGNTIYF | TRBV4-1 | NA | TRBJ1-3 | few
TGTGCCAGCAGTTCTACAAGGTACACTGAAGCTTTCTTT | CASSSTRYTEAFF | TRBV27 | NA | TRBJ1-1 | NA
TGCAGTGCTAGAGGAGCACCGGATCACACTGAAGCTTTCTTT | CSARGAPDHTEAFF | TRBV20-1 | NA | TRBJ1-1 | few
TGTGCCATCAGTGAGGCGGGGGCTCGCACAGATACGCAGTATTTT | CAISEAGARTDTQYF | TRBV10-3 | NA | TRBJ2-3 | NA
TGCAGTGCGAAAACAGGGGGCTCTTATGAAAAACTGTTTTTT | CSAKTGGSYEKLFF | TRBV20-1 | TRBD1 | TRBJ1-4 | few
TGTGCCAGCAGTTTACGAGCAGAAGAAGCTTTCTTT | CASSLRAEEAFF | TRBV12-3/TRBV12-4 | NA | TRBJ1-1 | many
TGTGCCAGCAGTGAATTACAGGGGTCGGATACGCAGTATTTT | CASSELQGSDTQYF | TRBV6-1 | TRBD1 | TRBJ2-3 | many
TGCAGTGCCCCTGGGACAGGGGAAAATCAGCCCCAGCATTTT | CSAPGTGENQPQHF | TRBV20-1 | TRBD1 | TRBJ1-5 | few
TGTGCCATCAGGGCGGCTAACTCTGGAAACACCATATATTTT | CAIRAANSGNTIYF | TRBV10-3 | NA | TRBJ1-3 | once
TGCAGTGCTAGACGAACCGGGACAGGGGCAAACATTCAGTACTTC | CSARRTGTGANIQYF | TRBV20-1 | TRBD1 | TRBJ2-4 | NA
TGCAGTGCTACCCTTATAGGGGGGCGGAAGACCCAGTACTTC | CSATLIGGRKTQYF | TRBV20-1 | NA | TRBJ2-5 | NA
TGTGCCAGCAGCCAGCCCCTAGCGGGCGCTTACCAAGAGACCCAGTACTTC | CASSQPLAGAYQETQYF | TRBV14 | TRBD2 | TRBJ2-5 | NA
TGCGCCAGCAGAAACGGGGGTGGTGAAAAACTGTTTTTT | CASRNGGGEKLFF | TRBV5-1 | NA | TRBJ1-4 | few
TGTGCCAGCAGCTTGGTTGCAACTAATGAAAAACTGTTTTTT | CASSLVATNEKLFF | TRBV5-5 | NA | TRBJ1-4 | NA
TGTGCCAGCAGCGAAACAGGGGGTGACGGAGATACGCAGTATTTT | CASSETGGDGDTQYF | TRBV7-2 | TRBD1 | TRBJ2-3 | few
TGTGCCAGCAGTTACTTCGGGCCCTACAATGAGCAGTTCTTC | CASSYFGPYNEQFF | TRBV6-5 | NA | TRBJ2-1 | NA
TGCGCCAGCAGCCTCCACCCGGGGCGGAGAAACTATGGCTACACCTTC | CASSLHPGRRNYGYTF | TRBV4-1 | NA | TRBJ1-2 | NA
TGTGCCAGCAGTCCCCCCCGGGCCACAGATACGCAGTATTTT | CASSPPRATDTQYF | TRBV6-6 | NA | TRBJ2-3 | NA
TGCAGTGCTACCCAGGGCTTCTCTGGAAACACCATATATTTT | CSATQGFSGNTIYF | TRBV20-1 | NA | TRBJ1-3 | few